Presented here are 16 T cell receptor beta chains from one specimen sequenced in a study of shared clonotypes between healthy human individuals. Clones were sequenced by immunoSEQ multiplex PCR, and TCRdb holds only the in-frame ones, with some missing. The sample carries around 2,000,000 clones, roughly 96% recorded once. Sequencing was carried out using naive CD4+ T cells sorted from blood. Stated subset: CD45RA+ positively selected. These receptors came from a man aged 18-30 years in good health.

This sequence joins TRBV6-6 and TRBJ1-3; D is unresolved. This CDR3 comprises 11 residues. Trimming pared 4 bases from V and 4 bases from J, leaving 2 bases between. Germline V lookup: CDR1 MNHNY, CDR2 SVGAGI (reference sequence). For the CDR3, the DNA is TGTGCCAGCAGTTTCGGAAACACCATATATTTT. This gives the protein CASSFGNTIYF.

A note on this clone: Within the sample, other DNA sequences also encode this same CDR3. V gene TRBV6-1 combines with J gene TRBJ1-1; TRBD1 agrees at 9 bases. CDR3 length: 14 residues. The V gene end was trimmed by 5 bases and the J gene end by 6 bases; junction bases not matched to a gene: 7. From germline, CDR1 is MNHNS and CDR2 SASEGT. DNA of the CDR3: TGTGCCAGCAGTCGACAGGGGGAAAAGGCTGAAGCTTTCTTT. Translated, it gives CASSRQGEKAEAFF.

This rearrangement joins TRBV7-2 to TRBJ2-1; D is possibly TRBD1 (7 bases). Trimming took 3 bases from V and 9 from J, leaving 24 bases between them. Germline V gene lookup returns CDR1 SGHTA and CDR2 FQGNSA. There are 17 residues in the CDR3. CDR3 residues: CASSFSSRSNRGGEQFF. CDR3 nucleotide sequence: TGTGCCAGCAGCTTCAGTAGCCGAAGCAACAGGGGAGGTGAGCAGTTCTTC.

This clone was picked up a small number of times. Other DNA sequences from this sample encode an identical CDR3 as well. The CDR3 DNA sequence: TGCGCCAGCAGCTTGGCGGGGGATGAAAAACTGTTTTTT. Translated: CASSLAGDEKLFF. The chain employs TRBV5-1 and TRBJ1-4; D is possibly TRBD1 (5 bases). In germline, CDR1 is SGHRS, CDR2 YFSETQ. The CDR3 runs 13 residues. Trimming took 0 bases from V and 6 from J, leaving 6 bases between them.

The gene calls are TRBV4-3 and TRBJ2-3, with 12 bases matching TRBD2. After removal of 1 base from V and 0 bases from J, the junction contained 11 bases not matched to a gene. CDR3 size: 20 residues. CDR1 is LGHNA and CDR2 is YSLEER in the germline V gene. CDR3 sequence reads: CASSQGRTSGAQFSTDTQYF. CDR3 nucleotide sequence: TGCGCCAGCAGCCAAGGGAGGACTAGCGGGGCCCAGTTTAGCACAGATACGCAGTATTTT.

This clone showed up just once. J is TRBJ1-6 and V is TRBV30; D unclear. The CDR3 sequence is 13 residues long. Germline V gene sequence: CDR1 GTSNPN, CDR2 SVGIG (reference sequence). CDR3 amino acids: CAYSSSYNSPLHF. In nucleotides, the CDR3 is TGTGCGTATTCGAGCTCCTATAATTCACCCCTCCACTTT.

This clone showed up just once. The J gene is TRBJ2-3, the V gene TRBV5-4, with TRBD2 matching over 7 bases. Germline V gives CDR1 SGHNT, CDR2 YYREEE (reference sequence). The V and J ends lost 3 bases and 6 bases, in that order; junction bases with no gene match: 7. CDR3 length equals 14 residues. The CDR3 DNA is TGTGCCAGCAGCTATGCGGGAGTCCCGGATACGCAGTATTTT. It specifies CASSYAGVPDTQYF.

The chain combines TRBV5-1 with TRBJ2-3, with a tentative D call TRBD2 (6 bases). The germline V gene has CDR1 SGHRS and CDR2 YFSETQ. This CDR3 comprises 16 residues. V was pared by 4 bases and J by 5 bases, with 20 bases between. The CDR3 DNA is TGCGCCAGCAGCCCCCGGGGCGATAGCGGAATAGATACGCAGTATTTT. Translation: CASSPRGDSGIDTQYF.

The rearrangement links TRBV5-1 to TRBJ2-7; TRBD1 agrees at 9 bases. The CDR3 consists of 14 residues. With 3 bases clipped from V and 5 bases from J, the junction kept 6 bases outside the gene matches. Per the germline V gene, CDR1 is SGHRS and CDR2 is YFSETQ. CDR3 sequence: CASSSGTGSHEQYF. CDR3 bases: TGCGCCAGCAGCTCAGGGACAGGGTCGCACGAGCAGTACTTC.

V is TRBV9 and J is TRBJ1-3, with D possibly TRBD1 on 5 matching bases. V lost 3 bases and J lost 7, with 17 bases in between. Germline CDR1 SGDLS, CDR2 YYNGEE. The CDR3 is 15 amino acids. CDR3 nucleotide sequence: TGTGCCAGCAGCGCAGGAAGGGGCGGTATCAACACCATATATTTT. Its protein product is CASSAGRGGINTIYF.

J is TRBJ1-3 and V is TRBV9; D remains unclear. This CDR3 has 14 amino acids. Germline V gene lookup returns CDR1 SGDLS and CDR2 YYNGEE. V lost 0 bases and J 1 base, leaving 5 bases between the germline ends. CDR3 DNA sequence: TGTGCCAGCAGCGTAGAAGAGTCTGGAAACACCATATATTTT. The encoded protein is CASSVEESGNTIYF. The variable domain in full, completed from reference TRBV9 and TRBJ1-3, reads DSGVTQTPKHLITATGQRVTLRCSPRSGDLSVYWYQQSLDQGLQFLIQYYNGEERAKGNILERFSAQQFPDLHSELNLSSLELGDSALYFCASSVEESGNTIYFGEGSWLTVV.

The CDR3 spells CASSLAPLGSNSPLHF. CDR3 nucleotides: TGTGCCAGCAGCTTGGCCCCTTTGGGCAGTAATTCACCCCTCCACTTT. The chain links TRBV5-8 to TRBJ1-6; the D is unclear. The CDR3 has 16 amino acids. Germline lookup yields CDR1 SGHTS and CDR2 YDEGEE. The V end lost 0 bases, the J end lost 6 bases, and 13 bases lay between the germline ends. Together with reference TRBV5-8 and TRBJ1-6, the CDR3 gives the full variable domain: EAGVTQSPTHLIKTRGQQATLRCSPISGHTSVYWYQQALGLGLQFLLWYDEGEERNRGNFPPRFSGRQFPNYSSELNVNALELEDSALYLCASSLAPLGSNSPLHFGNGTRLTVT.

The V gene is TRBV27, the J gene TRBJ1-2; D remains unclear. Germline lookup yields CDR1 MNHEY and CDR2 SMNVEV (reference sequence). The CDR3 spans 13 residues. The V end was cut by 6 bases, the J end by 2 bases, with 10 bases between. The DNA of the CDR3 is TGTGCCAGCAGGGCCGACGGGAACTATGGCTACACCTTC. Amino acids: CASRADGNYGYTF.

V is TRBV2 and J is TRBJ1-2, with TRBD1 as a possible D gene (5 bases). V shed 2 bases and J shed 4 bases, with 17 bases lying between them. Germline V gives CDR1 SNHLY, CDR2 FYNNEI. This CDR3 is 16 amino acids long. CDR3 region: CASSEKFSPGRYGYTF. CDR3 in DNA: TGTGCCAGCAGTGAAAAGTTCTCTCCAGGGCGCTATGGCTACACCTTC.

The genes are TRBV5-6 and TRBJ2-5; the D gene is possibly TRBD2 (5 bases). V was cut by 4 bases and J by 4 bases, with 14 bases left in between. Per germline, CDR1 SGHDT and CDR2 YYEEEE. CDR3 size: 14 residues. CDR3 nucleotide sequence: TGTGCCAGCAGCAACACTAGAATTGTAGAGACCCAGTACTTC. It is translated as CASSNTRIVETQYF.

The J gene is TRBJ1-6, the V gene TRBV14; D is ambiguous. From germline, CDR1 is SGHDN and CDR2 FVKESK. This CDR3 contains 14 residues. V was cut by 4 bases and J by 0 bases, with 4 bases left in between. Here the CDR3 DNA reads TGTGCCAGCAGCCTGTACTCCTATAATTCACCCCTCCACTTT. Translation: CASSLYSYNSPLHF.